This T cell receptor beta chain stems from a study of shared clonotypes between healthy human individuals. Study results and limitations: Owing to a small donor count, the genetic and exposure-history diversity represented was limited.

About this clone itself: The antigen remains undetermined.

CDR3 length: 16 residues. Losses at the gene ends were 1 base for V and 2 bases for J; bases not matched to a gene: 8. CDR1 and CDR2 from the germline V gene are SGHDT and YYEEEE. Naive CD8 cells lacked CD45RO and underwent positive selection for CCR7, leaving out terminally differentiated effector memory CD45RA+ cells. Using immunoSEQ multiplex PCR, the repertoire was profiled, and TCRdb retains in-frame clones only, with some absent. Among 1.5 million to 2.5 million clones, approximately 94% were seen once, and the ten largest hold around 1%. The specimen sequenced was naive CD8+ T cells sorted from blood. The clonotype originates from a young man in good health. V gene TRBV5-6 combines with J gene TRBJ2-7; 8 bases fit TRBD2. CDR3 sequence reads: CASSLSNGGAPYEQYF. The CDR3 DNA reads TGTGCCAGCAGCTTGTCAAACGGGGGGGCCCCCTACGAGCAGTACTTC.